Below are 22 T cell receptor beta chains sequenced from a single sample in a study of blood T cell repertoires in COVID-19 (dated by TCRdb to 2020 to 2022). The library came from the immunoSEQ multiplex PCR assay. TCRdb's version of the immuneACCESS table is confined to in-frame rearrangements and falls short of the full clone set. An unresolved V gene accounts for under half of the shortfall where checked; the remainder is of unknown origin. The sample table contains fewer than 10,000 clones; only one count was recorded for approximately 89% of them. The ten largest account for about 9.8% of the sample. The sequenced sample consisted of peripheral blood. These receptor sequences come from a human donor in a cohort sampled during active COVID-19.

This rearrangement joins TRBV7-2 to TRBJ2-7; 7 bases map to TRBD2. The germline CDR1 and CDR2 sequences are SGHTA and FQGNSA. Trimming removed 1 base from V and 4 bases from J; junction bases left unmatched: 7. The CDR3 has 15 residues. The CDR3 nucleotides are TGTGCCAGCAGCTTAGGGGGAGGGGCGTCTTACGAGCAGTACTTC. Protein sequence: CASSLGGGASYEQYF.

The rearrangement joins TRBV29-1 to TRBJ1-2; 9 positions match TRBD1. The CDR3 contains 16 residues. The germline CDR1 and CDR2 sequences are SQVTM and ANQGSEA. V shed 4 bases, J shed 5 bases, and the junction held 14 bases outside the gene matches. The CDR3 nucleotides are TGCAGCGTTGCAGAACAGGGGGCCGGTTCTTATTATGGCTACACCTTC. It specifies CSVAEQGAGSYYGYTF.

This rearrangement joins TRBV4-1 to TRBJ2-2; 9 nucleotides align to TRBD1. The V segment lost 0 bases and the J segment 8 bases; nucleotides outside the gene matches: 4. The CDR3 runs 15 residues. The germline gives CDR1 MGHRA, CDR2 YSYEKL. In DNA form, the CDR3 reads TGCGCCAGCAGCCAAGATAACAGGGGGCCTGGGGAGCTGTTTTTT. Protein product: CASSQDNRGPGELFF.

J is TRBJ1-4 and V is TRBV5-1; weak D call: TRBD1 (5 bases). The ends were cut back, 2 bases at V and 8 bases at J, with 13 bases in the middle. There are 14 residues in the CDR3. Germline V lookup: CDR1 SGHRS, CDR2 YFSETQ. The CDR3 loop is CASSFVGGREKLFF. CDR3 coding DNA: TGCGCCAGCAGCTTTGTGGGGGGGAGAGAAAAACTGTTTTTT.

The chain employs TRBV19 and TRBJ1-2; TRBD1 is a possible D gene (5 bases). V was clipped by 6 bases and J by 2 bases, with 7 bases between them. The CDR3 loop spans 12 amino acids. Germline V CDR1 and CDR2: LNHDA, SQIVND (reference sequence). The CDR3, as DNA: TGTGCCAGTAGGCGACAGAACTATGGCTACACCTTC. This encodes CASRRQNYGYTF.

CDR3 nucleotides: TGTGCCAGCAGCCCCACTCGACAGTCCTACGAGCAGTACTTC. Its translation is CASSPTRQSYEQYF. This chain joins TRBV7-8 and TRBJ2-7; D might be TRBD1 (5 bases). V was pared by 5 bases and J by 1 base, with 12 bases between. This CDR3 has 14 amino acids. Germline-derived CDR1 and CDR2 are SGHVS and FQNEAQ.

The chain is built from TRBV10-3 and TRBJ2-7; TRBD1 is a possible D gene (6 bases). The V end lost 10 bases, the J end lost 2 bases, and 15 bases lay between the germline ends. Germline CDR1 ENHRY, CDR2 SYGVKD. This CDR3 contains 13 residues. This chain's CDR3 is CATNRASAYEQYF. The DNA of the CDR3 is TGTGCCACAAACAGGGCATCCGCCTACGAGCAGTACTTC.

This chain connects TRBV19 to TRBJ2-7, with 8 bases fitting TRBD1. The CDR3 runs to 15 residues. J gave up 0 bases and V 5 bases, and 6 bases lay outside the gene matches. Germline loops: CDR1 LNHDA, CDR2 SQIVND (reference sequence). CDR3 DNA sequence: TGTGCCAGTAGTGCGGGACAGGTGATCTCCTACGAGCAGTACTTC. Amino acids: CASSAGQVISYEQYF.

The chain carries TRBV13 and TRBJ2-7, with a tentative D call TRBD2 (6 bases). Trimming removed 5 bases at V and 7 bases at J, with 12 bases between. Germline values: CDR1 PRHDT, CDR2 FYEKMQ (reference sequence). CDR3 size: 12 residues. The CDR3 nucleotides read TGTGCCAGCAGCGACGGGCGGGAAGAGCAGTACTTC. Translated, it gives CASSDGREEQYF.

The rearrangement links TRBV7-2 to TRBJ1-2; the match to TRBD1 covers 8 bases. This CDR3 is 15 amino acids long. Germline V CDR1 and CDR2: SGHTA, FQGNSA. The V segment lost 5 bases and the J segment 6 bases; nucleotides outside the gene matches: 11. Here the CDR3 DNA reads TGTGCCAGCAGCCTCCCTAGGGAGACAGGGGATGGCTACACCTTC. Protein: CASSLPRETGDGYTF. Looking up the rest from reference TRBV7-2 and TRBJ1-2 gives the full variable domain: GAGVSQSPSNKVTEKGKDVELRCDPISGHTALYWYRQSLGQGLEFLIYFQGNSAPDKSGLPSDRFSAERTGGSVSTLTIQRTQQEDSAVYLCASSLPRETGDGYTFGSGTRLTVV.

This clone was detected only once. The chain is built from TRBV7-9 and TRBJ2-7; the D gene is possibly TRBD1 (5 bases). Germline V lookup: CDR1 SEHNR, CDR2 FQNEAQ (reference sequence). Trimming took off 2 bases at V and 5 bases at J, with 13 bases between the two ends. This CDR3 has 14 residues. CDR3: CASSLNQGTHEQYF. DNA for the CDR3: TGTGCCAGCAGCTTAAATCAGGGTACCCACGAGCAGTACTTC.

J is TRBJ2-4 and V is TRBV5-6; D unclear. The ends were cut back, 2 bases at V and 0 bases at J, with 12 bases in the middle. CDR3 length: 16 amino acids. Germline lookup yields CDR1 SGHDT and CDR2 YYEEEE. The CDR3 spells CASSFGSSLAKNIQYF. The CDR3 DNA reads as TGTGCCAGCAGCTTCGGTAGCAGTCTAGCCAAAAACATTCAGTACTTC.

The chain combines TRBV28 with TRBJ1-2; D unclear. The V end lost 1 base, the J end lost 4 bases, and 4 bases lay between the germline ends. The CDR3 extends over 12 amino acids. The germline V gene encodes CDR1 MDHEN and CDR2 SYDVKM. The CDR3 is CASSLSGYGYTF. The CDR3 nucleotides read TGTGCCAGCAGTTTATCAGGCTATGGCTACACCTTC.

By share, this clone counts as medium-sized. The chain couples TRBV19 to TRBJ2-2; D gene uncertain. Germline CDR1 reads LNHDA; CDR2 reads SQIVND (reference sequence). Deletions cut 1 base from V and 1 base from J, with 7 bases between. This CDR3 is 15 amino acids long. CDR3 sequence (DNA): TGTGCCAGTAGTATAGTAGCTGGGAACACCGGGGAGCTGTTTTTT. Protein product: CASSIVAGNTGELFF.

In DNA form, the CDR3 reads TGCGCCAGCAGCTTGGCTTTGGGAGAACAGAACACCGGGGAGCTGTTTTTT. It codes for CASSLALGEQNTGELFF. The J gene is TRBJ2-2, the V gene TRBV5-1; a possible D gene is TRBD2 (5 bases). CDR3 length equals 17 residues. Germline CDR1 SGHRS, CDR2 YFSETQ. Between the trimmed V and J ends, which lost 0 bases and 1 base, there was a span of 13 bases.

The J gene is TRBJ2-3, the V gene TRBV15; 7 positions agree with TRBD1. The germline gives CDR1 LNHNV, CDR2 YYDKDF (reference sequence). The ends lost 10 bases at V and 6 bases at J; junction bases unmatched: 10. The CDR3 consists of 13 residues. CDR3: CASEDRTEDTQYF. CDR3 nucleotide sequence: TGTGCCAGCGAGGACAGGACGGAGGATACGCAGTATTTT.

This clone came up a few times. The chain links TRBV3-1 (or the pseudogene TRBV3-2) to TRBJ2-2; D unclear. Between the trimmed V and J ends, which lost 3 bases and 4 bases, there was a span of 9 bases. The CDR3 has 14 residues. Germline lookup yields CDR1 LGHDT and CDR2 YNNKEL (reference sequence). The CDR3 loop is CASSHHGGTGELFF. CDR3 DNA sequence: TGTGCCAGCAGCCACCATGGCGGCACCGGGGAGCTGTTTTTT.

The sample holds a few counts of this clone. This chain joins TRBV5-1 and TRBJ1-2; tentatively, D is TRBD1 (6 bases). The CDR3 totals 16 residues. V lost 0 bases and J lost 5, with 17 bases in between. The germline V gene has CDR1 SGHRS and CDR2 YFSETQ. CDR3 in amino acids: CASSLGAGDILYGYTF. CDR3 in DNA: TGCGCCAGCAGCTTGGGGGCAGGGGATATTTTGTATGGCTACACCTTC.

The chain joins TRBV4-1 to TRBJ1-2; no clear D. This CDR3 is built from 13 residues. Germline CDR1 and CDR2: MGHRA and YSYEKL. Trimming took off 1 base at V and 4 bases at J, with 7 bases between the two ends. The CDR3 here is CASSQAPRYGYTF. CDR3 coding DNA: TGCGCCAGCAGCCAAGCACCGCGCTATGGCTACACCTTC.

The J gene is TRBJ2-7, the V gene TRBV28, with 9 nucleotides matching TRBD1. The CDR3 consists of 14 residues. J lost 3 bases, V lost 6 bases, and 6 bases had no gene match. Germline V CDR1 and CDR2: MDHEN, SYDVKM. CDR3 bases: TGTGCCAGCAGCTCTACGGGACAGGGCTACGAGCAGTACTTC. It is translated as CASSSTGQGYEQYF.

For the CDR3, the DNA is TGTGCCAGCAGCCAGGGACAGGGGGCAAAGTACAATGAGCAGTTCTTC. Translating it yields CASSQGQGAKYNEQFF. The V call is TRBV4-2, the J call TRBJ2-1, with 12 bases fitting TRBD1. V dropped 3 bases and J dropped 4; count of bases not matched to a gene: 4. The CDR3 consists of 16 residues. Germline CDR1 reads LGHNA; CDR2 reads YNFKEQ.

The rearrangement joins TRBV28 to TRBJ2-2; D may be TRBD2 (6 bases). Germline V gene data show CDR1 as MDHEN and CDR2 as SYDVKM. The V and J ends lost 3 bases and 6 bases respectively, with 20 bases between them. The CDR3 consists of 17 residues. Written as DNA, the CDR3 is TGTGCCAGCAGTTTTTGGGGCCGGACTATAGTGGCCGGGGAGCTGTTTTTT. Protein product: CASSFWGRTIVAGELFF. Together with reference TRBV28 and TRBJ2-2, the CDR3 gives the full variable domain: DVKVTQSSRYLVKRTGEKVFLECVQDMDHENMFWYRQDPGLGLRLIYFSYDVKMKEKGDIPEGYSVSREKKERFSLILESASTNQTSMYLCASSFWGRTIVAGELFFGEGSRLTVL.